The 15 T cell receptor beta chains below were found in one sample sequenced in a study of blood T cell repertoires in COVID-19. TCRdb's table, derived via immunoSEQ multiplex PCR, lists solely in-frame clones and lacks some. The data show 20,000 to 25,000 clones, with more than 75% seen just once and 3% to 4.5% held by the top ten. Sequencing was performed on peripheral blood. The receptors originated from a man aged 50 to 60 with active COVID-19.

The rearrangement joins TRBV24-1 to TRBJ2-3, with D possibly matching TRBD2 (6 bases). This CDR3 has 16 amino acids. Per germline, CDR1 KGHDR and CDR2 SFDVKD. The V and J ends lost 2 bases and 0 bases respectively, with 11 bases between them. CDR3 residues: CATSDSGETSTDTQYF. The CDR3 DNA is TGTGCCACCAGTGATTCGGGGGAGACAAGCACAGATACGCAGTATTTT.

V gene TRBV12-5 combines with J gene TRBJ1-6, with 9 bases aligning to TRBD1. V was clipped by 6 bases and J by 9 bases; unmatched bases: 6. CDR1 and CDR2 from the germline V gene are LGHNT and FRNRAP. CDR3 size: 14 residues. The CDR3 sequence: CASGGTGLSSPLHF. CDR3 nucleotide sequence: TGTGCTAGTGGAGGGACAGGGTTGAGTTCACCCCTCCACTTT.

V gene TRBV12-5 combines with J gene TRBJ2-1; tentatively, D is TRBD1 (5 bases). V lost 0 bases, J lost 4 bases, and 19 bases lay in between. The CDR3 runs to 18 residues. CDR1 and CDR2 (germline): LGHNT, FRNRAP. CDR3 sequence: CASGLVPARAGKYNEQFF. In DNA form, the CDR3 reads TGTGCTAGTGGTTTGGTCCCCGCCCGGGCAGGGAAGTACAATGAGCAGTTCTTC.

This chain uses TRBV29-1 with TRBJ2-7, with 7 bases fitting TRBD2. V was pared by 1 base and J by 5 bases, with 11 bases of the junction left unmatched. Germline CDR1 reads SQVTM; CDR2 reads ANQGSEA. The CDR3 has 15 amino acids. The CDR3 DNA sequence: TGCAGCGTTGAAGGCGGGAGCTTTCCCCCGGACGAGCAGTACTTC. Translating gives CSVEGGSFPPDEQYF.

This rearrangement joins TRBV4-1 to TRBJ1-1, with 8 positions matching TRBD1. J was trimmed by 2 bases and V by 4 bases; bases with no gene match: 6. The V gene's germline CDR1 is MGHRA and CDR2 YSYEKL. This CDR3 comprises 15 residues. This CDR3 is CASSPPGTGNTEAFF. CDR3 bases: TGCGCCAGCAGCCCACCTGGGACAGGAAACACTGAAGCTTTCTTT.

The chain joins TRBV5-1 to TRBJ1-4; D unresolved. Looked up from germline, CDR1 is SGHRS and CDR2 is YFSETQ. The CDR3 spans 15 residues. Trimming pared 2 bases from V and 0 bases from J, leaving 8 bases between. CDR3 DNA: TGCGCCAGCAGCTTCGGGGTTGCAACTAATGAAAAACTGTTTTTT. It specifies CASSFGVATNEKLFF.

The genes are TRBV18 and TRBJ1-2; no reliable D call. Trimming pared 1 base from V and 8 bases from J, leaving 14 bases between. Germline loops: CDR1 KGHSH, CDR2 LQKENI. CDR3 length: 14 amino acids. The CDR3 loop reads CASSPRSGYGGYTF. The DNA for the CDR3 is TGTGCCAGCTCACCACGGTCCGGGTATGGGGGCTACACCTTC.

The DNA of the CDR3 is TGTGCCAGCTCACCGGGGTCGGGGACAGATACGCAGTATTTT. This translates into CASSPGSGTDTQYF. This chain connects TRBV18 to TRBJ2-3; perhaps TRBD2 as D (5 bases). The germline gives CDR1 KGHSH, CDR2 LQKENI. The V and J ends lost 3 bases and 3 bases respectively, with 10 bases between them. The CDR3 covers 14 residues.

The chain has TRBV5-4 and TRBJ2-7, with D possibly being TRBD1 (6 bases). This CDR3 spans 14 amino acids. The germline CDR1 and CDR2 sequences are SGHNT and YYREEE (reference sequence). V dropped 0 bases and J dropped 5 bases, with 12 bases sitting between them. The CDR3 here is CASSLDPTGHEQYF. For the CDR3, the DNA is TGTGCCAGCAGCTTGGACCCTACAGGGCACGAGCAGTACTTC.

V is TRBV5-6 and J is TRBJ2-1; D gene uncertain. V lost 0 bases to trimming and J lost 0 bases, with 10 bases between them. The germline V gene encodes CDR1 SGHDT and CDR2 YYEEEE. The CDR3 extends over 16 amino acids. CDR3: CASSLVTSSSYNEQFF. The CDR3 bases are TGTGCCAGCAGCTTGGTTACCTCCAGCTCCTACAATGAGCAGTTCTTC.

The chain employs TRBV27 and TRBJ2-2; D possibly corresponds to TRBD2 (7 bases). V was clipped by 1 base and J by 4 bases, with 10 bases between them. The CDR3 is 15 residues long. Germline V gene lookup returns CDR1 MNHEY and CDR2 SMNVEV (reference sequence). The CDR3 spells CASSLWGGVTGELFF. In DNA, the CDR3 is TGTGCCAGCAGTTTATGGGGGGGCGTCACCGGGGAGCTGTTTTTT.

The chain is built from TRBV5-1 and TRBJ2-5; D not resolved. The CDR3 covers 12 residues. Looked up from germline, CDR1 is SGHRS and CDR2 is YFSETQ. V gave up 1 base and J gave up 5 bases, with 6 bases separating them. The CDR3 protein is CASSLNGETQYF. CDR3 DNA: TGCGCCAGCAGCTTGAACGGGGAGACCCAGTACTTC.

The chain couples TRBV7-2 to TRBJ2-1; TRBD2 matches 10 bases. Germline trimming cut 7 bases from V and 13 bases from J; bases unmatched to any gene: 13. The V gene's germline CDR1 is SGHTA and CDR2 FQGNSA. The CDR3 has 14 residues. The CDR3 DNA reads as TGTGCCAGCACCTTTGAGCGGGGGGGCTGGGAACAGTTCTTC. Translation gives CASTFERGGWEQFF.

The chain carries TRBV7-2 and TRBJ2-2, with TRBD2 identical over 12 bases. CDR3 length: 14 residues. Trimming at V came to 5 bases and at J to 8 bases, leaving 3 bases not matched to a gene. Germline assignment: CDR1 SGHTA and CDR2 FQGNSA. CDR3 DNA: TGTGCCAGCAGCAAGGGACTAGCGGGTGGGGAGCTGTTTTTT. Translated, it gives CASSKGLAGGELFF.

CDR3 in amino acids: CASSLLPWGRGRSAAYGYTF. CDR3 nucleotides: TGTGCCAGCAGCTTGTTACCTTGGGGCAGGGGGAGATCAGCCGCCTATGGCTACACCTTC. V is TRBV5-4 and J is TRBJ1-2, with 7 bases aligning to TRBD1. This CDR3 spans 20 amino acids. V was pared by 1 base and J by 4 bases, with 22 bases of the junction left unmatched. CDR1 and CDR2 (germline): SGHNT, YYREEE (reference sequence).